The 10 T cell receptor beta chains reported below all come from one sample, sequenced in a study of T-cell reconstitution after alpha-beta-depleted transplantation in children. Unique molecular identifiers were built into the TCRbeta library. TCRdb processed the PCR reads anew with MiXCR; each CDR3 protein has one entry. The sample includes 600,000 to 700,000 distinct CDR3 sequences, 15% to 20% of them seen just once. Sequences were derived from PBMCs from the stem cell graft donor, sampled from the stem cell graft. These receptors all come from a human donor who donated a stem cell graft to a child with acute myeloid leukemia.

This clonotype occurred a few times. The rearrangement uses TRBV12-3 or TRBV12-4 and TRBJ1-1; D is uncertain. V dropped 5 bases and J dropped 6 bases, with 7 bases sitting between them. The CDR3 is made up of 11 amino acids. As DNA, the CDR3 is TGTGCCAGCAGTCAGTTTGCTGAAGCTTTCTTT. This gives the protein CASSQFAEAFF.

V gene TRBV7-9 combines with J gene TRBJ1-1, with D unresolved. CDR1 SEHNR and CDR2 FQNEAQ come from the germline V gene (reference sequence). V lost 1 base and J lost 7, with 7 bases in between. The CDR3 has 12 amino acids. The CDR3, as DNA: TGTGCCAGCAGCTTAGGACCAATTGAAGCTTTCTTT. This gives the protein CASSLGPIEAFF.

The chain combines TRBV20-1 with TRBJ2-4, with unresolved D. Germline V lookup: CDR1 DFQATT, CDR2 SNEGSKA (reference sequence). CDR3 length: 12 amino acids. V was shortened by 0 bases and J by 7 bases, with 7 bases between the two germline ends. The CDR3 DNA is TGCAGTGCTAGAGAGGCCAGGAACATTCAGTACTTC. It translates to CSAREARNIQYF.

The V gene is TRBV6-5, the J gene TRBJ1-5, with 8 bases that match TRBD1. Losses at the gene ends were 5 bases for V and 9 bases for J; bases not matched to a gene: 9. The germline CDR1 and CDR2 sequences are MNHEY and SVGAGI. The CDR3 is made up of 14 amino acids. The CDR3 sequence: CASSNGGRGLPQHF. DNA for the CDR3: TGTGCCAGCAGTAACGGGGGCAGGGGGCTGCCCCAGCATTTT.

This clonotype appeared many times. V usage is TRBV20-1 and J usage is TRBJ2-5, with D unclear. The length of the CDR3 is 11 residues. The V gene lost 6 bases and the J gene lost 5 bases, with 10 bases spanning the gap. CDR1 DFQATT and CDR2 SNEGSKA come from the germline V gene (reference sequence). This CDR3 reads CSAIPMETQYF. In DNA form, the CDR3 reads TGCAGTGCCATCCCTATGGAGACCCAGTACTTC.

The V call is TRBV7-1, the J call TRBJ1-2; 8 bases map to TRBD1. TRBV7-1 is labeled an ORF, and its function is uncertain. J was trimmed by 8 bases and V by 1 base; bases with no gene match: 3. This CDR3 contains 13 residues. The CDR3 spells CASSSGTGKGYTF. Here the CDR3 DNA reads TGTGCCAGCAGCTCAGGGACAGGGAAAGGCTACACCTTC.

V and J are TRBV12-3 or TRBV12-4 and TRBJ2-7; D is uncertain. CDR3 length: 13 amino acids. With 10 bases removed from V and 3 bases from J, the gap between germline ends came to 16 bases. Here the CDR3 reads CATAFFGDYEQYF. The CDR3 DNA is TGTGCCACCGCCTTCTTCGGCGACTACGAGCAGTACTTC.

The rearrangement links TRBV12-3 or TRBV12-4 to TRBJ2-1, with D perhaps TRBD1 or TRBD2 (5 bases each). The CDR3 is 13 amino acids. The germline V and J ends were trimmed by 6 bases and 6 bases, with 12 bases remaining between them. The CDR3 sequence: CASSLPGGNEQFF. In nucleotides, the CDR3 is TGTGCCAGCAGCCTTCCTGGGGGCAATGAGCAGTTCTTC.

In this sample, this clonotype turned up a few times. The rearrangement joins TRBV7-2 to TRBJ1-2; 8 nucleotides match TRBD1. The germline V gene encodes CDR1 SGHTA and CDR2 FQGNSA. This CDR3 has 14 amino acids. V lost 2 bases and J lost 8; bases outside the gene matches: 7. The CDR3 coding sequence is TGTGCCAGCAGCTTATTTCAGGGGGCGGAAGGCTACACCTTC. Protein product: CASSLFQGAEGYTF.

This clonotype was detected ten times or more. The V and J genes are TRBV29-1 and TRBJ2-5, with a weak D call TRBD1 (5 bases). CDR1 SQVTM and CDR2 ANQGSEA come from the germline V gene. The CDR3 length is 9 residues. DNA for the CDR3: TGCAGTACAGGCCCTTCCCAGTACTTC. Its protein is CSTGPSQYF.